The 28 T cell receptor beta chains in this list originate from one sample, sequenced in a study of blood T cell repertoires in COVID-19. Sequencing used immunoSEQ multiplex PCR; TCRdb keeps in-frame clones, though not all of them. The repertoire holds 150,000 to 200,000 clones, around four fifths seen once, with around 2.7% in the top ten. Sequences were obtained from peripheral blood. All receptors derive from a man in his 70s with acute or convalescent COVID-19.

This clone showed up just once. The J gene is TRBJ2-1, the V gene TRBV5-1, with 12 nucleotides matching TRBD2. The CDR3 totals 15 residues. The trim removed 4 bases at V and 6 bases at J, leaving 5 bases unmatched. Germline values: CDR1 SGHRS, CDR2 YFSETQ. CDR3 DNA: TGCGCCAGCAGCCCGCCGGGACTAGCGGGCAATGAGCAGTTCTTC. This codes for CASSPPGLAGNEQFF.

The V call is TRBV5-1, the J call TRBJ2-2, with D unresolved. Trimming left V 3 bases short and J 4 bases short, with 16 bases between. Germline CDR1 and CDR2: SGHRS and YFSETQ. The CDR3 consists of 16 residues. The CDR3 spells CASSSGLDLITGELFF. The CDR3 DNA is TGCGCCAGCAGCTCAGGATTAGATTTAATCACCGGGGAGCTGTTTTTT.

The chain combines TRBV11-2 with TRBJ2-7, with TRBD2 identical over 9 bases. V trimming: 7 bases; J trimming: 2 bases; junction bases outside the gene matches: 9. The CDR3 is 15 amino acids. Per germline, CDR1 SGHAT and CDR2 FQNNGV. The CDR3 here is CASNPGRGGAYEQYF. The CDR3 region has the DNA TGTGCCAGCAACCCAGGGCGCGGGGGGGCCTACGAGCAGTACTTC. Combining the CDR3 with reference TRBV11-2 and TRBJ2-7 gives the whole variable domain EAGVAQSPRYKIIEKRQSVAFWCNPISGHATLYWYQQILGQGPKLLIQFQNNGVVDDSQLPKDRFSAERLKGVDSTLKIQPAKLEDSAVYLCASNPGRGGAYEQYFGPGTRLTVT.

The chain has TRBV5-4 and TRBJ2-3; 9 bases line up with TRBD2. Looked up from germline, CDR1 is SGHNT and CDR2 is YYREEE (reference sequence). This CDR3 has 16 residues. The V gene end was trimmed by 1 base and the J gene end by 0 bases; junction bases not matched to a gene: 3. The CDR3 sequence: CASSLWLAGSTDTQYF. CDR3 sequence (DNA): TGTGCCAGCAGCTTGTGGCTAGCGGGGAGCACAGATACGCAGTATTTT. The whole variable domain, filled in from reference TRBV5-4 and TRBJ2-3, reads ETGVTQSPTHLIKTRGQQVTLRCSSQSGHNTVSWYQQALGQGPQFIFQYYREEENGRGNFPPRFSGLQFPNYSSELNVNALELDDSALYLCASSLWLAGSTDTQYFGPGTRLTVL.

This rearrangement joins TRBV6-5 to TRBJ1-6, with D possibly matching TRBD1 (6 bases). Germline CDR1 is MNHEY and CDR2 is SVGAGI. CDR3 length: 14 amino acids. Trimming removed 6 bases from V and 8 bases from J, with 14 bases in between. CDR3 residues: CASSEGHRDSPLHF. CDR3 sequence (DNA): TGTGCCAGCAGCGAGGGACATAGGGATTCACCCCTCCACTTT.

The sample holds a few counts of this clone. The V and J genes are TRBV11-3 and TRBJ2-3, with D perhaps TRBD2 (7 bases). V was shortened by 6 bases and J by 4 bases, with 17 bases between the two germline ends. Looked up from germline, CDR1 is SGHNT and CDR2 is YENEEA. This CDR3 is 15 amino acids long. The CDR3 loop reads CASRDPGGRADTQYF. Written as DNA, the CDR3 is TGTGCCAGCAGGGACCCCGGGGGGCGGGCAGATACGCAGTATTTT.

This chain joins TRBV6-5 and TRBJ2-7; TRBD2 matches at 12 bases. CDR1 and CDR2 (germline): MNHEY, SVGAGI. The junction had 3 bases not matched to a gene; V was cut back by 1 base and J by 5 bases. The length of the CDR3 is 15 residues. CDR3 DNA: TGTGCCAGCAGTTACTGGGGACTAGCGGGTCACGAGCAGTACTTC. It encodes CASSYWGLAGHEQYF.

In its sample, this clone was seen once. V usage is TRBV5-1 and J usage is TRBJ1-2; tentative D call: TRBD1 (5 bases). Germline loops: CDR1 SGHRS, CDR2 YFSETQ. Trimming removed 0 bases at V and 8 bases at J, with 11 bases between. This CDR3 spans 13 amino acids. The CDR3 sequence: CASSLAGAAGYTF. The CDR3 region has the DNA TGCGCCAGCAGCTTGGCTGGGGCCGCGGGCTACACCTTC.

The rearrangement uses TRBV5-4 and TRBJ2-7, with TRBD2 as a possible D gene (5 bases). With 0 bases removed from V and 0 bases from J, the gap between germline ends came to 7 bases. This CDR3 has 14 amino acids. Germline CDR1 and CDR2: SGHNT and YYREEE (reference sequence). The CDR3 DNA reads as TGTGCCAGCAGCTTGGATGCGGGCTCCTACGAGCAGTACTTC. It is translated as CASSLDAGSYEQYF.

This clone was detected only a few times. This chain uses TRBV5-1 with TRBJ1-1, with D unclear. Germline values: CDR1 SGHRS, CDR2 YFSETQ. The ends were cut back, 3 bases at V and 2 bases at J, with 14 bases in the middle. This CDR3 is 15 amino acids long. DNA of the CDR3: TGCGCCAGCAGCTCCTGGGCCCAAAGAAACACTGAAGCTTTCTTT. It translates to CASSSWAQRNTEAFF. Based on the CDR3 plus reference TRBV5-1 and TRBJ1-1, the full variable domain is KAGVTQTPRYLIKTRGQQVTLSCSPISGHRSVSWYQQTPGQGLQFLFEYFSETQRNKGNFPGRFSGRQFSNSRSEMNVSTLELGDSALYLCASSSWAQRNTEAFFGQGTRLTVV.

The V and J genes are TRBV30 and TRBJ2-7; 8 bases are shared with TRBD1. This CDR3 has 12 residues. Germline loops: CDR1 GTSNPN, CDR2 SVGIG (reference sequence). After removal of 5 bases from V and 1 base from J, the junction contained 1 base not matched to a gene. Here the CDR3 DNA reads TGTGCCTGGGGACAGGGATCCTACGAGCAGTACTTC. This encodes CAWGQGSYEQYF.

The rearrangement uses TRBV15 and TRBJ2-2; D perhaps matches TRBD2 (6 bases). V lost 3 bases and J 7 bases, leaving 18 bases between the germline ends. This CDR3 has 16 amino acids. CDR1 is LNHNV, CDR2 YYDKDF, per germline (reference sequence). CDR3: CATSSTLALKGGELFF. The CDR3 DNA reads TGTGCCACCAGCAGCACCCTAGCGCTCAAAGGCGGGGAGCTGTTTTTT.

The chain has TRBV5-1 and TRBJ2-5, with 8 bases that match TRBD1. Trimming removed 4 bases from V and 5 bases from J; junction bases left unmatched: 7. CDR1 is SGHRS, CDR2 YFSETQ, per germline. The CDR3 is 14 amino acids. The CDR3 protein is CASSPGQGRETQYF. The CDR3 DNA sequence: TGCGCCAGCAGCCCCGGACAGGGAAGGGAGACCCAGTACTTC.

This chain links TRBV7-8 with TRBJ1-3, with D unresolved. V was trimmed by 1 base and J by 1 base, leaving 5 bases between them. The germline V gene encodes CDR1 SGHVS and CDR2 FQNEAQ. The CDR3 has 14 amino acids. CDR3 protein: CASSLGVSGNTIYF. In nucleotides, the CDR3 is TGTGCCAGCAGCTTAGGCGTATCTGGAAACACCATATATTTT.

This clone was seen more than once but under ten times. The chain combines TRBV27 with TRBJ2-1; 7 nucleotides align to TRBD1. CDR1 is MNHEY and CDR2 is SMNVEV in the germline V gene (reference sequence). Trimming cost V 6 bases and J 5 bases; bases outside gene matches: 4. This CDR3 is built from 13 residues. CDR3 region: CASRTGKHNEQFF. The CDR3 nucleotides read TGTGCCAGCAGGACAGGGAAGCACAATGAGCAGTTCTTC.

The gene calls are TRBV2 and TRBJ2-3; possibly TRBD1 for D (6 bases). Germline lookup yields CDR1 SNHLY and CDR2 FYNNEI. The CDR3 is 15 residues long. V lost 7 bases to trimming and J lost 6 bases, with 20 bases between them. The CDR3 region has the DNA TGTGCCAGCACCACCGGGACAAGGAACACGGATACGCAGTATTTT. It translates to CASTTGTRNTDTQYF.

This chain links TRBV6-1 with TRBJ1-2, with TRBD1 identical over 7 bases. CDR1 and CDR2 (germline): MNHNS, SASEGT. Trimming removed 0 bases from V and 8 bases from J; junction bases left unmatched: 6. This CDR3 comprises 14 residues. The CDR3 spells CASSEAEGARGYTF. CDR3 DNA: TGTGCCAGCAGTGAAGCAGAGGGGGCCAGGGGCTACACCTTC.

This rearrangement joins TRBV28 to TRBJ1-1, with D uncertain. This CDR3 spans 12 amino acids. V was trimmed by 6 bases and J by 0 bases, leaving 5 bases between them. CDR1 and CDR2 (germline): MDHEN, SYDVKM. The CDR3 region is CASRTLNTEAFF. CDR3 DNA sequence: TGTGCCAGCAGAACACTGAACACTGAAGCTTTCTTT.

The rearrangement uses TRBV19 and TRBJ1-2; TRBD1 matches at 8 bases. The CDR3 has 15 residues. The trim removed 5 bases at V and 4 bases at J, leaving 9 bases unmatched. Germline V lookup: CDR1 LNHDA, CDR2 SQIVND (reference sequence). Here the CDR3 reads CASSGSGQESYGYTF. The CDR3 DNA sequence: TGTGCCAGTAGTGGTTCGGGACAGGAATCCTATGGCTACACCTTC.

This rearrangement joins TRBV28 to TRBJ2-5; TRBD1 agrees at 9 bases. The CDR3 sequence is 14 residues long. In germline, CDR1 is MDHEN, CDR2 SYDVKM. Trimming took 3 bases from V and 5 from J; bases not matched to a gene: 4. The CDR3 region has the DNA TGTGCCAGCAGTTTCACAGGGGGCGCTGAGACCCAGTACTTC. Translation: CASSFTGGAETQYF. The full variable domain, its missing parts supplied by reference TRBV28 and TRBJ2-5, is DVKVTQSSRYLVKRTGEKVFLECVQDMDHENMFWYRQDPGLGLRLIYFSYDVKMKEKGDIPEGYSVSREKKERFSLILESASTNQTSMYLCASSFTGGAETQYFGPGTRLLVL.

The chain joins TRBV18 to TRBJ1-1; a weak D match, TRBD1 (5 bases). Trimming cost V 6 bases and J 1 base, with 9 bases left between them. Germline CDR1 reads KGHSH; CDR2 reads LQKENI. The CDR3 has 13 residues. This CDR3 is CASSSGGNTEAFF. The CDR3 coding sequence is TGTGCCAGCTCGTCCGGGGGGAACACTGAAGCTTTCTTT.

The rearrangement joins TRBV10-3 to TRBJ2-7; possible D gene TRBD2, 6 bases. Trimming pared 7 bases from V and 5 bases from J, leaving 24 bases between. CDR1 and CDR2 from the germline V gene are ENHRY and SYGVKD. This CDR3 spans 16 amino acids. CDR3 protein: CAITSGRVFGSHEQYF. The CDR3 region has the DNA TGTGCCATCACCAGCGGGCGGGTCTTTGGCTCTCACGAGCAGTACTTC.

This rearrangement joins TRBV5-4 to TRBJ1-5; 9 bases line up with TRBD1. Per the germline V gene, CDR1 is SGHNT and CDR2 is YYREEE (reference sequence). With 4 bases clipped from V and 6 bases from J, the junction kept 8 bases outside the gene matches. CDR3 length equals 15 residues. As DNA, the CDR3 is TGTGCCAGCAGCCAGGATCCGACAGGGGGTCAGCCCCAGCATTTT. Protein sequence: CASSQDPTGGQPQHF.

The CDR3 nucleotides read TGTGCCAGCAGCAAAGGAGTACGGCCGAGCAATCAGCCCCAGCATTTT. Its translation: CASSKGVRPSNQPQHF. The genes are TRBV7-2 and TRBJ1-5; unclear D gene. Germline V gene data show CDR1 as SGHTA and CDR2 as FQGNSA. The CDR3 runs 16 residues. Trimming removed 5 bases from V and 1 base from J, with 15 bases in between.

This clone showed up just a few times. CDR3 sequence reads: CASSYDRGKLFF. CDR3 in DNA: TGTGCCAGCAGCTACGACCGGGGGAAACTGTTTTTT. The chain joins TRBV11-2 to TRBJ1-4; D perhaps matches TRBD1 (5 bases). V shed 4 bases and J shed 11 bases, with 11 bases lying between them. The germline gives CDR1 SGHAT, CDR2 FQNNGV. The CDR3 totals 12 residues.

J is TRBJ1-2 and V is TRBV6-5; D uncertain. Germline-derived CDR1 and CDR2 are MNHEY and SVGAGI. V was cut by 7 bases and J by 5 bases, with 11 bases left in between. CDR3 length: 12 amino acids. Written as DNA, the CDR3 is TGTGCCAGCATGGCCAGAGGATATGGCTACACCTTC. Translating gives CASMARGYGYTF.

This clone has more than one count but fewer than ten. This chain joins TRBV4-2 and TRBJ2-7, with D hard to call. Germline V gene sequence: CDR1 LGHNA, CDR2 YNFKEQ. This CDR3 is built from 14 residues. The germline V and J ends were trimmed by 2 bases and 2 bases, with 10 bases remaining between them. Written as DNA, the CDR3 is TGTGCCAGCAGCCAAAGCTTAGGAGCCTACGAGCAGTACTTC. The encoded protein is CASSQSLGAYEQYF.

The CDR3 DNA is TGTGCCACCAGTGACCCCGACAGGGGACTAGCGGGAGGAATCTCCTACAATGAGCAGTTCTTC. Translation gives CATSDPDRGLAGGISYNEQFF. This chain links TRBV24-1 with TRBJ2-1, with TRBD2 identical over 15 bases. This CDR3 is 21 amino acids long. Germline CDR1 KGHDR, CDR2 SFDVKD. J lost 0 bases, V lost 4 bases, and 12 bases had no gene match.